This entry lists 27 T cell receptor beta chains sequenced from one sample in a study of Graves' ophthalmopathy and Graves' hyperthyroidism. The sequenced template was RNA, covering the TCR beta CDR3 region. An opening RT-PCR round employed HTBI primers and preceded a second-round multiplex PCR. Via MiXCR, TCRdb re-called the multiplex PCR reads, giving one row per CDR3 protein. The table includes almost 750,000 distinct CDR3 sequences, around 40% detected once. What was sequenced was peripheral blood. The receptors shown here come from an adult man with Graves' ophthalmopathy.

This clonotype was found a few times. This chain joins TRBV2 and TRBJ1-2, with 11 bases that match TRBD1. Germline values: CDR1 SNHLY, CDR2 FYNNEI. The CDR3 is made up of 18 amino acids. With 4 bases clipped from V and 7 bases from J, the junction kept 17 bases outside the gene matches. The CDR3 loop is CASSGGQGAIPLYSGYTF. CDR3 DNA: TGTGCCAGCAGTGGAGGACAGGGGGCGATTCCCCTCTATAGTGGCTACACCTTC.

In the case of this clonotype: It may be a read error: a sequence one base away is much more abundant. The gene calls are TRBV25-1 and TRBJ2-7, with D possibly being TRBD1 (5 bases). Germline lookup yields CDR1 MGHDK and CDR2 SYGVNS. Trimming pared 8 bases from V and 6 bases from J, leaving 20 bases between. CDR3 size: 14 residues. CDR3 protein: CASGPLGDTSEQYF. In DNA form, the CDR3 reads TGTGCCAGCGGACCGCTAGGGGATACCTCCGAGCAGTACTTC.

This chain links TRBV9 with TRBJ2-5; D unclear. The V and J ends lost 6 bases and 4 bases respectively, with 13 bases between them. CDR3 length: 13 residues. Germline assignment: CDR1 SGDLS and CDR2 YYNGEE. CDR3 sequence: CASMLGWGETQYF. The CDR3, as DNA: TGTGCCAGCATGCTGGGGTGGGGAGAGACCCAGTACTTC. The entire variable domain, with the rest obtained from reference TRBV9 and TRBJ2-5, is as follows: DSGVTQTPKHLITATGQRVTLRCSPRSGDLSVYWYQQSLDQGLQFLIQYYNGEERAKGNILERFSAQQFPDLHSELNLSSLELGDSALYFCASMLGWGETQYFGPGTRLLVL.

This chain joins TRBV2 and TRBJ1-4; D call uncertain. Germline V gives CDR1 SNHLY, CDR2 FYNNEI. V was cut by 2 bases and J by 0 bases, with 10 bases left in between. This CDR3 comprises 16 residues. The DNA for the CDR3 is TGTGCCAGCAGTGAACCTCACCGCGCAACTAATGAAAAACTGTTTTTT. It specifies CASSEPHRATNEKLFF. The full variable domain, rest sourced from reference TRBV2 and TRBJ1-4, is EPEVTQTPSHQVTQMGQEVILRCVPISNHLYFYWYRQILGQKVEFLVSFYNNEISEKSEIFDDQFSVERPDGSNFTLKIRSTKLEDSAMYFCASSEPHRATNEKLFFGSGTQLSVL.

The table lists this clonotype with many counts. V and J are TRBV7-2 and TRBJ2-7; 8 bases line up with TRBD1. This CDR3 contains 14 residues. Unmatched junction bases numbered 3, after V lost 1 base and J lost 4 bases. The germline CDR1 and CDR2 sequences are SGHTA and FQGNSA. The CDR3 sequence: CASSLGTGIYEQYF. CDR3 in DNA: TGTGCCAGCAGCTTAGGGACAGGGATTTACGAGCAGTACTTC.

In its sample, this clonotype was seen a few times. The chain joins TRBV7-9 to TRBJ1-6; D unclear. CDR1 is SEHNR, CDR2 FQNEAQ, per germline (reference sequence). The CDR3 length is 15 residues. Trimming shortened V by 6 bases and J by 3 bases, and 12 bases separated the two germline ends. The CDR3 protein is CASSLSGNYNSPLHF. The CDR3, as DNA: TGTGCCAGCAGTTTATCGGGGAACTATAATTCACCCCTCCACTTT. The entire variable domain, with the rest obtained from reference TRBV7-9 and TRBJ1-6, is as follows: DTGVSQNPRHKITKRGQNVTFRCDPISEHNRLYWYRQTLGQGPEFLTYFQNEAQLEKSRLLSDRFSAERPKGSFSTLEIQRTEQGDSAMYLCASSLSGNYNSPLHFGNGTRLTVT.

The genes are TRBV25-1 and TRBJ2-2; D gene unclear. Germline CDR1 is MGHDK and CDR2 is SYGVNS. Trimming shortened V by 6 bases and J by 4 bases, and 9 bases separated the two germline ends. CDR3 length: 13 amino acids. The CDR3 protein is CASRIRPTGELFF. CDR3 bases: TGTGCCAGCAGGATTAGACCCACCGGGGAGCTGTTTTTT.

This clonotype was detected ten times or more. The chain links TRBV7-2 to TRBJ2-5; D remains ambiguous. V lost 4 bases and J lost 4, with 4 bases in between. Germline V gene lookup returns CDR1 SGHTA and CDR2 FQGNSA. The CDR3 length is 11 residues. The CDR3 DNA follows: TGTGCCAGCAGCTGGGGAGAGACCCAGTACTTC. It encodes CASSWGETQYF.

As regards this clonotype: One end of the junction does not line up with germline, which may come from a read error. The CDR3 protein is CATSLRTGLQDEFF. CDR3 sequence (DNA): TGTGCCACCAGCTTACGCACGGGACTCCAGGACGAGTTCTTC. The rearrangement joins TRBV15 to TRBJ2-5; TRBD2 is a possible D gene (6 bases). Germline loops: CDR1 LNHNV, CDR2 YYDKDF (reference sequence). This CDR3 has 14 amino acids. Together with reference TRBV15 and TRBJ2-5, the CDR3 gives the full variable domain: DAMVIQNPRYQVTQFGKPVTLSCSQTLNHNVMYWYQQKSSQAPKLLFHYYDKDFNNEADTPDNFQSRRPNTSFCFLDIRSPGLGDTAMYLCATSLRTGLQDEFFGPGTRLLVL.

This clonotype appeared a single time. The chain links TRBV25-1 to TRBJ1-2, with 11 bases identical to TRBD1. Germline assignment: CDR1 MGHDK and CDR2 SYGVNS. This CDR3 comprises 14 residues. Trimming at V came to 8 bases and at J to 7 bases, leaving 9 bases not matched to a gene. The CDR3: CASFTGQGAGGYTF. CDR3 DNA: TGTGCCAGCTTCACCGGACAGGGGGCAGGTGGCTACACCTTC.

This chain links TRBV20-1 with TRBJ1-5; D may be TRBD1 (6 bases). Trimming pared 5 bases from V and 0 bases from J, leaving 11 bases between. The CDR3 has 14 residues. Germline V CDR1 and CDR2: DFQATT, SNEGSKA (reference sequence). The CDR3 is CSAPTGNSNQPQHF. The CDR3 DNA reads as TGCAGTGCTCCGACAGGTAATAGCAATCAGCCCCAGCATTTT.

This chain links TRBV6-5 with TRBJ2-7, with a tentative D call TRBD2 (6 bases). The CDR3 is made up of 15 amino acids. Deletions cut 2 bases from V and 3 bases from J, with 14 bases between. Germline CDR1 reads MNHEY; CDR2 reads SVGAGI. CDR3 nucleotides: TGTGCCAGCAGTTACCGGGGTAGCGGACACTACGAGCAGTACTTC. Its protein is CASSYRGSGHYEQYF.

This clonotype was counted at least ten times. The J gene is TRBJ2-7, the V gene TRBV9; D is possibly TRBD1 (5 bases). Germline-derived CDR1 and CDR2 are SGDLS and YYNGEE. The CDR3 covers 13 residues. The V and J ends lost 4 bases and 7 bases respectively, with 15 bases between them. The CDR3 DNA reads TGTGCCAGCAGCTTCCGGAATGGGGCAGAGCAGTACTTC. Amino acids: CASSFRNGAEQYF.

This clonotype was seen more than once but under ten times. The V gene is TRBV29-1, the J gene TRBJ2-5, with TRBD1 identical over 9 bases. Germline V gene sequence: CDR1 SQVTM, CDR2 ANQGSEA. Trimming at V came to 7 bases and at J to 5 bases, leaving 8 bases not matched to a gene. The CDR3 is 13 residues long. The chain's CDR3 is CSAYRGRRETQYF. The CDR3, as DNA: TGCAGCGCATACAGGGGGCGCAGGGAGACCCAGTACTTC.

Concerning this clonotype itself: At one end, the junction sequence differs from germline, possibly due to a read error. This rearrangement joins TRBV10-3 to TRBJ1-5, with D unresolved. Germline-derived CDR1 and CDR2 are ENHRY and SYGVKD. The CDR3 loop spans 19 amino acids. In DNA, the CDR3 is TGTGCCAGCAGTTATGGGAACCTCAGATCAACCGCCGGATATCAGCCCCAGCATTTT. Amino acid sequence: CASSYGNLRSTAGYQPQHF.

This chain connects TRBV2 to TRBJ1-6; 7 bases are a match to TRBD1. The CDR3 is made up of 18 amino acids. CDR1 is SNHLY, CDR2 FYNNEI, per germline. V lost 6 bases, J lost 7 bases, and 18 bases stayed unmatched. The CDR3 sequence is CASSLPPLRQGRNSPLHF. The CDR3 bases are TGTGCCAGCAGCTTACCCCCACTAAGACAGGGAAGAAATTCACCCCTCCACTTT.

In its sample, this clonotype was seen a few times. The chain has TRBV2 and TRBJ1-1; 10 nucleotides match TRBD1. V gave up 5 bases and J gave up 2 bases; unmatched junction bases: 8. This CDR3 region has 16 residues. Germline assignment: CDR1 SNHLY and CDR2 FYNNEI. The CDR3 is CASSHPRDRGNTEAFF. CDR3 sequence (DNA): TGTGCCAGCAGTCATCCCCGGGACAGGGGTAACACTGAAGCTTTCTTT.

The chain links TRBV19 to TRBJ1-5; 7 positions match TRBD1. The CDR3 totals 14 residues. After removal of 7 bases from V and 3 bases from J, the junction contained 6 bases not matched to a gene. The V gene's germline CDR1 is LNHDA and CDR2 SQIVND (reference sequence). This CDR3 reads CASTPTGVNQPQHF. In DNA, the CDR3 is TGTGCCAGTACCCCCACAGGGGTCAATCAGCCCCAGCATTTT.

This clonotype was picked up many times. This rearrangement joins TRBV20-1 to TRBJ1-6, with D maybe TRBD1 (5 bases). Germline V gives CDR1 DFQATT, CDR2 SNEGSKA (reference sequence). V was cut by 1 base and J by 5 bases, with 12 bases left in between. The CDR3 has 15 amino acids. The CDR3 coding sequence is TGCAGTGCTAGAGGACAGCGATTTAATAATTCACCCCTCCACTTT. Protein: CSARGQRFNNSPLHF.

As regards this clonotype: This sequence may be a read error, since a much larger clone differs from it by one base. This chain connects TRBV2 to TRBJ1-1; unclear D gene. This CDR3 contains 13 residues. The germline V gene encodes CDR1 SNHLY and CDR2 FYNNEI. The CDR3 DNA reads TGTGCCAGCAACCCCGGGCGAGACACTGAAGCTCTCTTT. Translation: CASNPGRDTEALF.

The J gene is TRBJ2-5, the V gene TRBV2; D is ambiguous. The end of the DNA is better explained by TRBJ2-1, so the J call may be wrong. This CDR3 spans 12 amino acids. In germline, CDR1 is SNHLY, CDR2 FYNNEI. The CDR3 DNA is TGTGCCAGCAGGGGATCCTACAATGAGCAGTTCTTC. Residues: CASRGSYNEQFF.

V is TRBV7-9 and J is TRBJ1-3; 8 bases agree with TRBD1. The CDR3 is 13 residues long. Trimming removed 3 bases from V and 7 bases from J; junction bases left unmatched: 2. From germline, CDR1 is SEHNR and CDR2 FQNEAQ (reference sequence). CDR3 loop: CASSFWDRNTIYF. In DNA form, the CDR3 reads TGTGCCAGCAGCTTCTGGGACAGGAACACCATATATTTT.

The V call is TRBV15, the J call TRBJ2-2, with D perhaps matching TRBD1 or TRBD2 (5 bases each). The V end was cut by 11 bases, the J end by 1 base, with 17 bases between. The CDR3 is made up of 15 amino acids. Germline V CDR1 and CDR2: LNHNV, YYDKDF (reference sequence). The CDR3 protein is CASRRGAKNTGELFF. The CDR3 DNA reads TGTGCCTCCCGGAGAGGGGCGAAGAACACCGGGGAGCTGTTTTTT.

At least ten counts were recorded for this clonotype. The J gene is TRBJ2-5, the V gene TRBV10-3; D uncertain. The CDR3 has 11 residues. Trimming stripped 10 bases from V and 5 bases from J, with 11 bases between. From germline, CDR1 is ENHRY and CDR2 SYGVKD. This CDR3 reads CATRMEETQYF. In DNA, the CDR3 is TGTGCCACCCGGATGGAGGAGACCCAGTACTTC.

Only a few counts were recorded for this clonotype. The chain employs TRBV9 and TRBJ2-2; D might be TRBD1 or TRBD2, each matching 5 bases. Germline-derived CDR1 and CDR2 are SGDLS and YYNGEE. V lost 0 bases and J 4 bases, leaving 10 bases between the germline ends. This CDR3 contains 15 residues. The CDR3, as DNA: TGTGCCAGCAGCGTAGTCTTTGGGGGCACCGGGGAGCTGTTTTTT. Translating gives CASSVVFGGTGELFF.

The chain has TRBV10-3 and TRBJ2-7; TRBD2 is a possible D gene (5 bases). V gave up 5 bases and J gave up 6 bases, with 17 bases separating them. The CDR3 is made up of 14 amino acids. Per germline, CDR1 ENHRY and CDR2 SYGVKD. Here the CDR3 reads CAISLYGGRLEQYF. The CDR3 DNA sequence: TGTGCCATCAGTTTATACGGAGGTAGGCTCGAGCAGTACTTC.

The rearrangement links TRBV29-1 to TRBJ1-4, with D possibly matching TRBD1 (5 bases). This CDR3 has 15 amino acids. Germline V gene sequence: CDR1 SQVTM, CDR2 ANQGSEA. Trimming took 1 base from V and 7 from J, leaving 16 bases between them. The CDR3 DNA is TGCAGCGTTGAAGGGGGGGGAGGGAAGGGTGAAAAACTGTTTTTT. Translated, it gives CSVEGGGGKGEKLFF. The full variable domain, rest sourced from reference TRBV29-1 and TRBJ1-4, is SAVISQKPSRDICQRGTSLTIQCQVDSQVTMMFWYRQQPGQSLTLIATANQGSEATYESGFVIDKFPISRPNLTFSTLTVSNMSPEDSSIYLCSVEGGGGKGEKLFFGSGTQLSVL.